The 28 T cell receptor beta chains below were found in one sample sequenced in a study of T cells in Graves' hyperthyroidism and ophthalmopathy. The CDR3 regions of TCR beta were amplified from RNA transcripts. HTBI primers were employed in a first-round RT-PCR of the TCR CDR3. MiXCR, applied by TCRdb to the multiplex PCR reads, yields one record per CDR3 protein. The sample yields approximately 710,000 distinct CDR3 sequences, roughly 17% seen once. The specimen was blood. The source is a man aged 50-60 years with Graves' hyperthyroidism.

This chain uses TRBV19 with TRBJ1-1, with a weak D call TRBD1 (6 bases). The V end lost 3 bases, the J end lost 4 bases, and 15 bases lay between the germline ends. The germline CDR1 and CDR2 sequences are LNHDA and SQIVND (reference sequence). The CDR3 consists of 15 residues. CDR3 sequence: CASSILQGSSTEAFF. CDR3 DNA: TGTGCCAGTAGTATCCTTCAGGGGAGTAGCACTGAAGCTTTCTTT.

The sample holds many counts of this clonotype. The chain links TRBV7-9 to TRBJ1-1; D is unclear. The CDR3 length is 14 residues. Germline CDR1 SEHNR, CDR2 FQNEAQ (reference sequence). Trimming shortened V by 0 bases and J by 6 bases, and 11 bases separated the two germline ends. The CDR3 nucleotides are TGTGCCAGCAGCTTAGCGCGAGGGTTCCCTGAAGCTTTCTTT. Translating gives CASSLARGFPEAFF.

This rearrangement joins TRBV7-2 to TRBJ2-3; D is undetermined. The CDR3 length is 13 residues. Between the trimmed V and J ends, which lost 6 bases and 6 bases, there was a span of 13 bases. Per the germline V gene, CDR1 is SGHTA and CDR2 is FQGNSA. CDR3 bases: TGTGCCAGCAGTTCCCAAGACGGCGATACGCAGTATTTT. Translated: CASSSQDGDTQYF.

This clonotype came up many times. CDR3 amino acids: CSARDLPGAHTEAFF. Here the CDR3 DNA reads TGCAGTGCTAGAGATCTCCCGGGGGCGCACACTGAAGCTTTCTTT. The chain combines TRBV20-1 with TRBJ1-1; possibly TRBD1 for D (6 bases). The CDR3 is 15 residues long. The germline V gene has CDR1 DFQATT and CDR2 SNEGSKA (reference sequence). V shed 0 bases and J shed 3 bases, with 14 bases lying between them.

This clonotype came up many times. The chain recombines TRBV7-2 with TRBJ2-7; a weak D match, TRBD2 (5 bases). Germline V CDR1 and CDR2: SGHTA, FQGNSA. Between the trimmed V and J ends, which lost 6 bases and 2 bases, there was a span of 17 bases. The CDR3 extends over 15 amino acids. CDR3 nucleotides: TGTGCCAGCAGTCCATCCACACTCGGGACCTACGAGCAGTACTTC. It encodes CASSPSTLGTYEQYF.

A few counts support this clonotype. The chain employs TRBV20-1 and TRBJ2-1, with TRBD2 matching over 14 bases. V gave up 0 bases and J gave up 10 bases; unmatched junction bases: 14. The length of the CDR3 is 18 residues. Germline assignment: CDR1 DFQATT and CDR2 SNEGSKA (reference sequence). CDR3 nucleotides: TGCAGTGCTAGAGATAATTTTCCGGGACTAGCGGGAGTTCCCGAGCAGTTCTTC. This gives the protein CSARDNFPGLAGVPEQFF.

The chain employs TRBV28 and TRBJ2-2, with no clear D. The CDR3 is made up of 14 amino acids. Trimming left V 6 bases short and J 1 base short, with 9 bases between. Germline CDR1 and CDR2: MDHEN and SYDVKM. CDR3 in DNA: TGTGCCAGCAGCCGACGGTTGAACACCGGGGAGCTGTTTTTT. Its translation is CASSRRLNTGELFF. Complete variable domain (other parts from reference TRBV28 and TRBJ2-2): DVKVTQSSRYLVKRTGEKVFLECVQDMDHENMFWYRQDPGLGLRLIYFSYDVKMKEKGDIPEGYSVSREKKERFSLILESASTNQTSMYLCASSRRLNTGELFFGEGSRLTVL.

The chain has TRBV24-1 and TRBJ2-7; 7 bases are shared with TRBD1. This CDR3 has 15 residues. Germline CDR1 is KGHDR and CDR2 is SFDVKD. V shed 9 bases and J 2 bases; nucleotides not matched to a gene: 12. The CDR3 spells CATWERDSRAYEQYF. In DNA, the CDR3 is TGTGCCACCTGGGAAAGGGACAGTAGAGCCTACGAGCAGTACTTC.

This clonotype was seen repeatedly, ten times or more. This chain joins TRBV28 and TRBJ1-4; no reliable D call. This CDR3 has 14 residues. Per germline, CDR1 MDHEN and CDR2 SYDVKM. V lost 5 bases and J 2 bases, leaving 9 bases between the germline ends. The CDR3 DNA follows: TGTGCCAGCAGTGAGACACGTACTAATGAAAAACTGTTTTTT. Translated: CASSETRTNEKLFF.

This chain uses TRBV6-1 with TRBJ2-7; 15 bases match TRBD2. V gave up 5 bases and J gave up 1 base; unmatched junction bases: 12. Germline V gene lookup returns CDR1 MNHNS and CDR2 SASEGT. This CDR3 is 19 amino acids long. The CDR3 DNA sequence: TGTGCCAGCAGTACCCGGACTAGCGGGAGGGGCGGGGGGTCCTACGAGCAGTACTTC. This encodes CASSTRTSGRGGGSYEQYF.

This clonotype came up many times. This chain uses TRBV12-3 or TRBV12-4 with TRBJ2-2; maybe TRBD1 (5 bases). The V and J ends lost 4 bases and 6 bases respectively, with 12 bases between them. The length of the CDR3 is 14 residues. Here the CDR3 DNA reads TGTGCCAGCAGTTCTGGGGCGGTCGCCGGGGAGCTGTTTTTT. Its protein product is CASSSGAVAGELFF.

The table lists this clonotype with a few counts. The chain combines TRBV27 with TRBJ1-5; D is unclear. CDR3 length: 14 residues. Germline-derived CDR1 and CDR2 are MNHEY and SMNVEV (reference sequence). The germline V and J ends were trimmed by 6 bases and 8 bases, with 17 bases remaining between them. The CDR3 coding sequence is TGTGCCAGCAGAACTCCCCCCGCTGAAGAGCCCCAGCATTTT. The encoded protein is CASRTPPAEEPQHF.

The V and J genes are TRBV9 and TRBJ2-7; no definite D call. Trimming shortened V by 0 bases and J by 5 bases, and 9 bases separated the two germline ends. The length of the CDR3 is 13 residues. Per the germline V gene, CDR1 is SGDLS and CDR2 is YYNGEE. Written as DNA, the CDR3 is TGTGCCAGCAGCGTAGGGGATTCGGACGAGCAGTACTTC. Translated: CASSVGDSDEQYF.

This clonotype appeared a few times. The CDR3 nucleotides are TGTGCCAGCAGCCCACGGGAGGGTATATTCTCTGGGGCCAACGTCCTGACTTTC. The encoded protein is CASSPREGIFSGANVLTF. V usage is TRBV7-2 and J usage is TRBJ2-6, with 8 bases matching TRBD2. CDR3 size: 18 residues. The germline gives CDR1 SGHTA, CDR2 FQGNSA. Trimming at V came to 5 bases and at J to 0 bases, leaving 9 bases not matched to a gene.

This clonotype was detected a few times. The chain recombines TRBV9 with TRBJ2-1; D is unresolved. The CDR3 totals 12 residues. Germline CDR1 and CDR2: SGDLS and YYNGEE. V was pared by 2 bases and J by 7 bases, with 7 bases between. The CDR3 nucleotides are TGTGCCAGCAGCGTGTTCGGAAATGAGCAGTTCTTC. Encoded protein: CASSVFGNEQFF.

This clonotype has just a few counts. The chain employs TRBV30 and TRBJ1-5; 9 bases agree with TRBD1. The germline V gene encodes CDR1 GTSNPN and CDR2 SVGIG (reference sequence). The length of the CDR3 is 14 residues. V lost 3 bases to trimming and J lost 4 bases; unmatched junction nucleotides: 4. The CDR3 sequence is CAWSEGQGNQPQHF. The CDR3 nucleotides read TGTGCCTGGAGCGAGGGACAGGGAAATCAGCCCCAGCATTTT.

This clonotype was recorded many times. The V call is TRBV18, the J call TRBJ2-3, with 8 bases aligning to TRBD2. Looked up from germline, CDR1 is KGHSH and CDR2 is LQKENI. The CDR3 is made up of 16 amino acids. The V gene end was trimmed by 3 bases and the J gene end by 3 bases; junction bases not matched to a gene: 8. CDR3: CASSPSSGGGTDTQYF. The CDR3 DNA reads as TGTGCCAGCTCACCCTCCTCGGGAGGGGGGACAGATACGCAGTATTTT.

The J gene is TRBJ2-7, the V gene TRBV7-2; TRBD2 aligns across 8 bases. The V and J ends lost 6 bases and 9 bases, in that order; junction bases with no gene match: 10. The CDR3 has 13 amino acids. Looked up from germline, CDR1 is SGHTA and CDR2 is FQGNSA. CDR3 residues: CASSLGQSGGQYF. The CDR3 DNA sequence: TGTGCCAGCAGTCTGGGGCAGAGCGGGGGGCAGTACTTC.

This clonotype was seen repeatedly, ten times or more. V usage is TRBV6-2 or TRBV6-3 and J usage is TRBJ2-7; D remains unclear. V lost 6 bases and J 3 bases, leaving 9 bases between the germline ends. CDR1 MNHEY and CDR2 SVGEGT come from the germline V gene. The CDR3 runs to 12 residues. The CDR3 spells CASSLRLYEQYF. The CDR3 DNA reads TGTGCCAGCAGCTTAAGGCTCTACGAGCAGTACTTC.

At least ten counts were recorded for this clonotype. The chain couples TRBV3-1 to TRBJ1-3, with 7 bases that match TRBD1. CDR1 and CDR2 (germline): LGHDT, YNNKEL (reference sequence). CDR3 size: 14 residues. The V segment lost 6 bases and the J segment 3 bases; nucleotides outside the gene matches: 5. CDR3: CASSPTGSGNTIYF. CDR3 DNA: TGTGCCAGCAGTCCGACAGGGAGTGGAAACACCATATATTTT. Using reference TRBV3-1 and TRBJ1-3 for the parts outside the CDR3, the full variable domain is DTAVSQTPKYLVTQMGNDKSIKCEQNLGHDTMYWYKQDSKKFLKIMFSYNNKELIINETVPNRFSPKSPDKAHLNLHINSLELGDSAVYFCASSPTGSGNTIYFGEGSWLTVV.

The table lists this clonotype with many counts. The CDR3 region is CASEGGASGTEAFF. The CDR3 DNA is TGTGCCAGCGAGGGGGGGGCCTCTGGAACTGAAGCTTTCTTT. The chain recombines TRBV28 with TRBJ1-1, with D possibly being TRBD1 (6 bases). The CDR3 runs 14 residues. Germline V CDR1 and CDR2: MDHEN, SYDVKM. Deletions cut 8 bases from V and 5 bases from J, with 18 bases between. Complete variable domain (other parts from reference TRBV28 and TRBJ1-1): DVKVTQSSRYLVKRTGEKVFLECVQDMDHENMFWYRQDPGLGLRLIYFSYDVKMKEKGDIPEGYSVSREKKERFSLILESASTNQTSMYLCASEGGASGTEAFFGQGTRLTVV.

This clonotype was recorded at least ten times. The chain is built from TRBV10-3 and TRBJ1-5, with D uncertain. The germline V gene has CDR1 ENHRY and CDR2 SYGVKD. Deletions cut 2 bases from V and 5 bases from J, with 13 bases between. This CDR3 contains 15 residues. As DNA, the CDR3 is TGTGCCATCAGTGAGACGGCCCCCGGCGATCAGCCCCAGCATTTT. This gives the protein CAISETAPGDQPQHF.

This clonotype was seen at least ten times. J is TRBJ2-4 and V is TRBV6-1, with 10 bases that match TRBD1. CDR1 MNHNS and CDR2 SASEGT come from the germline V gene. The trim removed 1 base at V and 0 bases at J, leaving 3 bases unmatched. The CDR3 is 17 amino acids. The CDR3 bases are TGTGCCAGCAGTGAAGACCGGGACAGGGGAGCCAAAAACATTCAGTACTTC. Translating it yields CASSEDRDRGAKNIQYF.

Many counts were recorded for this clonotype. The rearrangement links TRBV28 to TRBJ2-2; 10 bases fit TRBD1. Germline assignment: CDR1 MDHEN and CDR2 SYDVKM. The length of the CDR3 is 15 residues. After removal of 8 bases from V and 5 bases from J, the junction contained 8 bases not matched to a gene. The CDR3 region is CASATGGKITGELFF. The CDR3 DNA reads TGTGCCAGCGCGACAGGGGGCAAAATAACCGGGGAGCTGTTTTTT. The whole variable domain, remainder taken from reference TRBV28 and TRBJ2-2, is DVKVTQSSRYLVKRTGEKVFLECVQDMDHENMFWYRQDPGLGLRLIYFSYDVKMKEKGDIPEGYSVSREKKERFSLILESASTNQTSMYLCASATGGKITGELFFGEGSRLTVL.

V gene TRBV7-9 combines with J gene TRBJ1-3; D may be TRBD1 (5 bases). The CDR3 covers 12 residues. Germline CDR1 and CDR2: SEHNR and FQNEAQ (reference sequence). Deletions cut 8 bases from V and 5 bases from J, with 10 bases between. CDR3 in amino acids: CASRGARNTIYF. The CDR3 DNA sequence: TGTGCCAGCCGTGGGGCCCGAAACACCATATATTTT.

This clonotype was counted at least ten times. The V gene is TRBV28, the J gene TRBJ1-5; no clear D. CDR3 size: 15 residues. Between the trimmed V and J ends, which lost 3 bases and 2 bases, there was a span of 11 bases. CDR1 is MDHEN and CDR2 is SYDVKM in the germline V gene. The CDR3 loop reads CASSFSLNGNQPQHF. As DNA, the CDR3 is TGTGCCAGCAGTTTTTCGTTGAATGGCAATCAGCCCCAGCATTTT.

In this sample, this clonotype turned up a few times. As DNA, the CDR3 is TGTGCCAGCAGCACGGACGGTTACAATCAGCCCCAGCATTTT. Translating gives CASSTDGYNQPQHF. The chain is built from TRBV7-9 and TRBJ1-5; D is unresolved. CDR1 is SEHNR, CDR2 FQNEAQ, per germline (reference sequence). The CDR3 is 14 amino acids. The V end lost 5 bases, the J end lost 3 bases, and 11 bases lay between the germline ends. The entire variable domain, with the rest obtained from reference TRBV7-9 and TRBJ1-5, is as follows: DTGVSQNPRHKITKRGQNVTFRCDPISEHNRLYWYRQTLGQGPEFLTYFQNEAQLEKSRLLSDRFSAERPKGSFSTLEIQRTEQGDSAMYLCASSTDGYNQPQHFGDGTRLSIL.

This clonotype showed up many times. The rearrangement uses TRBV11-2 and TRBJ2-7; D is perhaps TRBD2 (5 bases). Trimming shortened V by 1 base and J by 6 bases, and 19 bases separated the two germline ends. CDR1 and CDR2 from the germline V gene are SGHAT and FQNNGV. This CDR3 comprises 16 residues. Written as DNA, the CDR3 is TGTGCCAGCAGCTTAGCATCAGCGGCGCGGAGCAGCGAGCAGTACTTC. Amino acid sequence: CASSLASAARSSEQYF.